A single TCR beta chain is shown here with its context. Indicated time point: pre-treatment sample, taken before nivolumab and TIL therapy. Most excised metastases sampled were pleural nodules or supraclavicular lymph nodes. Trimming shortened V by 1 base and J by 2 bases, and 12 bases separated the two germline ends. The CDR3 loop spans 16 amino acids. From germline, CDR1 is SGHAT and CDR2 FQDESV (reference sequence). This was the immunoSEQ v3 assay. Sequencing was performed with immunoSEQ multiplex PCR; in TCRdb, only in-frame clones are kept and a portion is missing. The data contain approximately 24,000 clones, 72% of them singletons. The source of the sample is a study of TIL therapy for anti-PD-1-resistant metastatic lung cancer.

This TCR came from a person aged 25 to 80 with non-small cell lung cancer. The chain recombines TRBV11-1 with TRBJ2-1; possible D gene TRBD2, 7 bases. The specimen comprised tumor tissue, sampled at baseline. The CDR3 DNA reads as TGTGCCAGCAGCTTAGGCGGGGGCCTTACCTACAATGAGCAGTTCTTC. The encoded protein is CASSLGGGLTYNEQFF.